The rows below give T cell receptor beta chains drawn from one sample of a study of blood T cell repertoires in COVID-19. Profiling relied on immunoSEQ multiplex PCR, and the TCRdb table lists in-frame clones only, not all of them. The sample lists 250,000 or so clones; roughly 85% were seen once. Sequencing input: peripheral blood. These receptors originate from a woman in her twenties or thirties with active or convalescent COVID-19. Both conserved end residues are part of each CDR3. Fields, in order: clone size, D gene, J gene, V gene, CDR3 DNA, CDR3 protein. A D gene is named only where the DNA matches it firmly. The size field is filled for only some rows; it gives once, few, many or a size class.

clone size: -
D gene: -
J gene: TRBJ2-1
V gene: TRBV19
CDR3 DNA: TGTGCCAGTAGCGATGGGGGGAGCTCCTACAATGAGCAGTTCTTC
CDR3 protein: CASSDGGSSYNEQFF

clone size: -
D gene: -
J gene: TRBJ2-7
V gene: TRBV9
CDR3 DNA: TGTGCCAGCAGCGTAGATCCTTCGAGTGAGCAGTACTTC
CDR3 protein: CASSVDPSSEQYF

clone size: once
D gene: TRBD1
J gene: TRBJ1-1
V gene: TRBV7-9
CDR3 DNA: TGTGCCAGCAGCTCCATACGGGACAGGGGGGGCACTGAAGCTTTCTTT
CDR3 protein: CASSSIRDRGGTEAFF

clone size: -
D gene: -
J gene: TRBJ1-2
V gene: TRBV30
CDR3 DNA: TGTGCCTCCAACCCCAGGGGTGGTTGGAAGTATGGCTACACCTTC
CDR3 protein: CASNPRGGWKYGYTF

clone size: -
D gene: TRBD1
J gene: TRBJ2-5
V gene: TRBV30
CDR3 DNA: TGTGCCTGGATGACAGGGGACAGGGGAGAGACCCAGTACTTC
CDR3 protein: CAWMTGDRGETQYF

clone size: -
D gene: -
J gene: TRBJ2-1
V gene: TRBV10-3
CDR3 DNA: TGTGCCATCAGATCGGGACAGCGGGATGAGCAGTTCTTC
CDR3 protein: CAIRSGQRDEQFF

clone size: once
D gene: TRBD1
J gene: TRBJ1-2
V gene: TRBV19
CDR3 DNA: TGTGCCAGTAGCCCGGGACAGGACGGCCGTGGCTACACCTTC
CDR3 protein: CASSPGQDGRGYTF

clone size: -
D gene: -
J gene: TRBJ2-2
V gene: TRBV5-5
CDR3 DNA: TGTGCCAGCAGCCCCCAGGCTAGCGTCACCGGGGAGCTGTTTTTT
CDR3 protein: CASSPQASVTGELFF

clone size: -
D gene: TRBD1
J gene: TRBJ1-6
V gene: TRBV28
CDR3 DNA: TGTGCCAGCAGTCTAAGGACAGGGGGTTATAATTCACCCCTCCACTTT
CDR3 protein: CASSLRTGGYNSPLHF

clone size: -
D gene: -
J gene: TRBJ2-5
V gene: TRBV5-6
CDR3 DNA: TGTGCCAGCAGCCAACTTGTCCCCCGAAGGGGGGGGCAACGAGAGACCCAGTACTTC
CDR3 protein: CASSQLVPRRGGQRETQYF

clone size: -
D gene: TRBD1
J gene: TRBJ2-2
V gene: TRBV28
CDR3 DNA: TGTGCCAGCAGTTTCGCCCCGGGGACAGGGAAAAGCGGGGAGCTGTTTTTT
CDR3 protein: CASSFAPGTGKSGELFF

clone size: -
D gene: TRBD2
J gene: TRBJ2-5
V gene: TRBV19
CDR3 DNA: TGTGCCAGTAAACCGGGGACTAGCGGGGTGGGGGAGACCCAGTACTTC
CDR3 protein: CASKPGTSGVGETQYF

clone size: -
D gene: -
J gene: TRBJ1-5
V gene: TRBV5-5
CDR3 DNA: TGTGCCAGCAGCCTCCCTGGGGCGCCCCAGCATTTT
CDR3 protein: CASSLPGAPQHF

clone size: -
D gene: TRBD1
J gene: TRBJ1-2
V gene: TRBV6-4
CDR3 DNA: TGTGCCAGCAGCCCGCTAGGGAGGGACAGGGTCGGCGGCTACACCTTC
CDR3 protein: CASSPLGRDRVGGYTF

clone size: -
D gene: -
J gene: TRBJ1-3
V gene: TRBV2
CDR3 DNA: TGTGCCAGCTCAGTCAGGCCTGGAAACACCATATATTTT
CDR3 protein: CASSVRPGNTIYF

clone size: -
D gene: -
J gene: TRBJ2-2
V gene: TRBV5-1
CDR3 DNA: TGCGCCAGCAGCTTGGGACAGAGGAACACCGGGGAGCTGTTTTTT
CDR3 protein: CASSLGQRNTGELFF

clone size: -
D gene: -
J gene: TRBJ2-5
V gene: TRBV5-1
CDR3 DNA: TGCGCCAGCAGCTTGGCCGGGGGGCGCGAAAAGACCCAGTACTTC
CDR3 protein: CASSLAGGREKTQYF

clone size: -
D gene: -
J gene: TRBJ1-1
V gene: TRBV11-3
CDR3 DNA: TGTGCCAGCCCTCCCAGGGACACTGAAGCTTTCTTT
CDR3 protein: CASPPRDTEAFF